Following are 11 T cell receptor beta chains from one sample sequenced in a study of T cells in Graves' hyperthyroidism and ophthalmopathy. RNA transcripts were the template for amplifying TCR beta CDR3 regions. Carried out on the TCR CDR3, a first-round RT-PCR used the HTBI primer set. In TCRdb, the multiplex PCR reads were re-called with MiXCR into one record per CDR3 protein. The sample comprises about 290,000 distinct CDR3 sequences, about an eighth of which are singletons, and almost 8% rests with the top ten. Sequencing was carried out using blood. These receptors all stem from a woman in her 30s with Graves' hyperthyroidism that later progressed to Graves' ophthalmopathy.

This clonotype was found many times. V usage is TRBV7-2 and J usage is TRBJ2-7; D is possibly TRBD2 (5 bases). The V gene lost 1 base and the J gene lost 1 base, with 11 bases spanning the gap. The germline V gene has CDR1 SGHTA and CDR2 FQGNSA. This CDR3 comprises 15 residues. The CDR3 nucleotides read TGTGCCAGCAGCTTAGGTAGCGCCTTGTCCTACGAGCAGTACTTC. Protein product: CASSLGSALSYEQYF.

This clonotype was found many times. The genes are TRBV5-1 and TRBJ2-1; D is unresolved. Trimming left V 0 bases short and J 7 bases short, with 5 bases between. CDR3 length: 12 residues. Germline values: CDR1 SGHRS, CDR2 YFSETQ. CDR3 in DNA: TGCGCCAGCAGCTTGGCACGGAATGAGCAGTTCTTC. Protein sequence: CASSLARNEQFF. Together with reference TRBV5-1 and TRBJ2-1, the CDR3 gives the full variable domain: KAGVTQTPRYLIKTRGQQVTLSCSPISGHRSVSWYQQTPGQGLQFLFEYFSETQRNKGNFPGRFSGRQFSNSRSEMNVSTLELGDSALYLCASSLARNEQFFGPGTRLTVL.

The chain couples TRBV5-1 to TRBJ2-1, with 8 positions matching TRBD1. The CDR3 contains 14 residues. Germline-derived CDR1 and CDR2 are SGHRS and YFSETQ. With 6 bases clipped from V and 6 bases from J, the junction kept 8 bases outside the gene matches. The CDR3 DNA follows: TGCGCCAGCACTACGGGACAGGACCCCAATGAGCAGTTCTTC. It encodes CASTTGQDPNEQFF.

This clonotype occurred a few times. The V and J genes are TRBV4-1 and TRBJ2-3; TRBD2 might be the D (5 bases). This CDR3 comprises 14 residues. Trimming took 3 bases from V and 6 from J, leaving 13 bases between them. CDR1 MGHRA and CDR2 YSYEKL come from the germline V gene. The CDR3 is CASSQFSGGDTQYF. The CDR3 coding sequence is TGCGCCAGCAGCCAGTTCAGCGGTGGGGATACGCAGTATTTT.

This clonotype was observed many times. The genes are TRBV7-9 and TRBJ1-1; D perhaps matches TRBD1 (5 bases). CDR1 and CDR2 from the germline V gene are SEHNR and FQNEAQ (reference sequence). The CDR3 totals 15 residues. Trimming stripped 1 base from V and 0 bases from J, with 9 bases between. This CDR3 reads CASSLDDSLNTEAFF. The CDR3 DNA reads as TGTGCCAGCAGCTTAGATGACAGTTTGAACACTGAAGCTTTCTTT.

This clonotype was seen at least ten times. This chain uses TRBV28 with TRBJ1-4; 8 nucleotides agree with TRBD1. The germline V gene encodes CDR1 MDHEN and CDR2 SYDVKM. The J segment lost 7 bases and the V segment lost 4 bases, leaving 8 bases of the junction unmatched. The CDR3 contains 15 residues. The CDR3: CASSSTGGISEKLFF. The CDR3 DNA is TGTGCCAGCAGTTCCACAGGGGGGATTTCTGAAAAACTGTTTTTT.

This clonotype was found many times. DNA of the CDR3: TGTGCCTGGAGTGTACCCGGGAGTTGGCAGTACTTC. Translation gives CAWSVPGSWQYF. The V and J genes are TRBV30 and TRBJ2-7; weak D call: TRBD2 (6 bases). Per germline, CDR1 GTSNPN and CDR2 SVGIG (reference sequence). The CDR3 covers 12 residues. The ends were cut back, 0 bases at V and 9 bases at J, with 12 bases in the middle.

This clonotype was seen at least ten times. The J gene is TRBJ2-5, the V gene TRBV27; 10 bases map to TRBD1. CDR1 is MNHEY and CDR2 is SMNVEV in the germline V gene (reference sequence). The CDR3 has 14 amino acids. V lost 7 bases, J lost 3 bases, and 5 bases stayed unmatched. The CDR3 loop is CASKGQGRKETQYF. The CDR3 nucleotides are TGTGCCAGCAAGGGACAGGGGAGGAAAGAGACCCAGTACTTC.

This clonotype was detected many times. J is TRBJ2-3 and V is TRBV2; 9 nucleotides line up with TRBD1. The CDR3 sequence is 15 residues long. J gave up 1 base and V 6 bases, and 5 bases lay outside the gene matches. Per the germline V gene, CDR1 is SNHLY and CDR2 is FYNNEI. DNA of the CDR3: TGTGCCAGCAGGGTACAGGGGGCCGGCACAGATACGCAGTATTTT. This encodes CASRVQGAGTDTQYF.

Concerning this clonotype: Being one base from a much bigger clone, this may be a read error. This chain uses TRBV5-6 with TRBJ2-7, with TRBD2 matching over 7 bases. The tail of the sequence fits TRBJ2-1 better, so the J call may be wrong. This CDR3 contains 16 residues. Germline CDR1 and CDR2: SGHDT and YYEEEE. As DNA, the CDR3 is TGTGCCAGCAGCTTTCGGATATGGGAGGGTACTTACGAGCAGTTCTTC. It specifies CASSFRIWEGTYEQFF.

This clonotype has at least ten counts. V gene TRBV16 combines with J gene TRBJ1-1; 10 bases match TRBD1. After removal of 6 bases from V and 6 bases from J, the junction contained 7 bases not matched to a gene. The CDR3 totals 14 residues. CDR1 and CDR2 (germline): KGHSY, FQNENV. The CDR3 region is CASRPGTGVAEAFF. CDR3 coding DNA: TGTGCCAGCAGACCCGGGACAGGGGTCGCTGAAGCTTTCTTT.